What follows are 25 T cell receptor beta chains derived from one specimen sequenced in a study of blood T cell repertoires in COVID-19 (TCRdb year 2020). Library construction relied on the immunoSEQ multiplex PCR assay. The table was pulled from immuneACCESS by TCRdb, which kept in-frame rearrangements only. Such tables lose some clones; where checked, under half of the loss comes from unresolved V genes, and the rest has no known cause. For this sample the table gives approximately 390,000 clones, of which about 86% were detected only once. Of the sample, roughly a tenth falls within the top ten clones. Sequenced material: PBMCs or T cells enriched from blood (not recorded which). The receptors come from a woman aged 45-60 years who had recovered from COVID-19.

This rearrangement joins TRBV4-2 to TRBJ1-1, with D hard to call. Trimming left V 0 bases short and J 6 bases short, with 8 bases between. This CDR3 has 13 residues. Germline values: CDR1 LGHNA, CDR2 YNFKEQ. The CDR3 bases are TGTGCCAGCAGCCAAGATCTGAGGCCTGAAGCTTTCTTT. Amino acids: CASSQDLRPEAFF.

V usage is TRBV6-5 and J usage is TRBJ1-3; no clear D. The CDR3 is 12 amino acids. Germline V gene lookup returns CDR1 MNHEY and CDR2 SVGAGI. The V end lost 6 bases, the J end lost 8 bases, and 11 bases lay between the germline ends. The CDR3 protein is CASSHPMDTIYF. CDR3 bases: TGTGCCAGCAGCCACCCTATGGACACCATATATTTT.

The rearrangement joins TRBV30 to TRBJ1-2; 9 nucleotides agree with TRBD1. V shed 5 bases and J 8 bases; nucleotides not matched to a gene: 9. Germline V gene sequence: CDR1 GTSNPN, CDR2 SVGIG (reference sequence). The CDR3 length is 13 residues. CDR3: CAWGDRDASGYTF. The CDR3 DNA is TGTGCCTGGGGGGACAGGGACGCGTCCGGCTACACCTTC.

The V and J genes are TRBV5-1 and TRBJ2-5; 10 nucleotides align to TRBD1. The trim removed 2 bases at V and 5 bases at J, leaving 6 bases unmatched. This CDR3 region has 15 residues. The germline V gene has CDR1 SGHRS and CDR2 YFSETQ. CDR3 DNA sequence: TGCGCCAGCAGCTTCCAGACAGGGGGCCAGGAGACCCAGTACTTC. Encoded protein: CASSFQTGGQETQYF.

This rearrangement joins TRBV30 to TRBJ2-2; possibly TRBD2 for D (5 bases). Germline V gene data show CDR1 as GTSNPN and CDR2 as SVGIG (reference sequence). CDR3 size: 15 residues. Trimming stripped 0 bases from V and 4 bases from J, with 12 bases between. CDR3: CAWSVLGSGTGELFF. The CDR3 DNA sequence: TGTGCCTGGAGTGTACTAGGAAGTGGCACCGGGGAGCTGTTTTTT.

The chain has TRBV7-9 and TRBJ1-5; D is unclear. The CDR3 length is 14 residues. Germline CDR1 reads SEHNR; CDR2 reads FQNEAQ (reference sequence). With 5 bases removed from V and 7 bases from J, the gap between germline ends came to 15 bases. CDR3 amino acids: CASSATLEEQPQHF. CDR3 DNA: TGTGCCAGCAGCGCGACCCTGGAGGAGCAGCCCCAGCATTTT. Full variable domain (rest looked up from reference TRBV7-9 and TRBJ1-5): DTGVSQNPRHKITKRGQNVTFRCDPISEHNRLYWYRQTLGQGPEFLTYFQNEAQLEKSRLLSDRFSAERPKGSFSTLEIQRTEQGDSAMYLCASSATLEEQPQHFGDGTRLSIL.

This chain joins TRBV6-5 and TRBJ2-3; possible D gene TRBD2, 6 bases. The CDR3 spans 14 residues. The germline CDR1 and CDR2 sequences are MNHEY and SVGAGI. The V gene lost 6 bases and the J gene lost 1 base, with 11 bases spanning the gap. CDR3 region: CASRIAVGTDTQYF. DNA for the CDR3: TGTGCCAGCAGGATAGCGGTGGGCACAGATACGCAGTATTTT.

This clone has more than one count but fewer than ten. The rearrangement links TRBV2 to TRBJ1-2; D is undetermined. This CDR3 is built from 13 residues. Germline V lookup: CDR1 SNHLY, CDR2 FYNNEI. Trimming stripped 1 base from V and 4 bases from J, with 7 bases between. CDR3 sequence (DNA): TGTGCCAGCAGTGAAGAGCCTCTCTATGGCTACACCTTC. Its translation: CASSEEPLYGYTF. The variable domain in full, completed from reference TRBV2 and TRBJ1-2, reads EPEVTQTPSHQVTQMGQEVILRCVPISNHLYFYWYRQILGQKVEFLVSFYNNEISEKSEIFDDQFSVERPDGSNFTLKIRSTKLEDSAMYFCASSEEPLYGYTFGSGTRLTVV.

This clone has a handful of counts. This chain joins TRBV27 and TRBJ1-1, with 7 nucleotides matching TRBD1. Germline V lookup: CDR1 MNHEY, CDR2 SMNVEV (reference sequence). V was clipped by 3 bases and J by 0 bases; unmatched bases: 7. The CDR3 covers 16 residues. The CDR3 DNA follows: TGTGCCAGCAGTTTGTGGCAGGGGGGAATGAACACTGAAGCTTTCTTT. It is translated as CASSLWQGGMNTEAFF.

The genes are TRBV5-8 and TRBJ1-1; 11 bases fit TRBD1. The CDR3 has 17 residues. Germline CDR1 SGHTS, CDR2 YDEGEE. Trimming removed 4 bases from V and 1 base from J; junction bases left unmatched: 9. As DNA, the CDR3 is TGTGCCAGCAGCCCCGGACAGGGGGCGTTAGGGAACACTGAAGCTTTCTTT. It specifies CASSPGQGALGNTEAFF.

The V call is TRBV2, the J call TRBJ2-5; TRBD1 matches 8 bases. V trimming: 8 bases; J trimming: 0 bases; junction bases outside the gene matches: 11. CDR3 length equals 16 residues. CDR1 and CDR2 (germline): SNHLY, FYNNEI. This CDR3 reads CASQDRGLAHQETQYF. In DNA, the CDR3 is TGTGCCAGCCAAGACAGGGGATTGGCGCACCAAGAGACCCAGTACTTC.

The chain couples TRBV28 to TRBJ2-3; D remains ambiguous. The germline V gene has CDR1 MDHEN and CDR2 SYDVKM. The CDR3 contains 14 residues. V was shortened by 1 base and J by 4 bases, with 9 bases between the two germline ends. The CDR3: CASSLSVNADTQYF. The CDR3 DNA sequence: TGTGCCAGCAGTTTATCCGTTAATGCAGATACGCAGTATTTT.

The chain links TRBV2 to TRBJ1-1; 10 bases align to TRBD1. With 5 bases clipped from V and 0 bases from J, the junction kept 6 bases outside the gene matches. The CDR3 loop spans 16 amino acids. Germline assignment: CDR1 SNHLY and CDR2 FYNNEI. CDR3 residues: CASSYGQGGMNTEAFF. DNA of the CDR3: TGTGCCAGCAGTTACGGACAGGGGGGAATGAACACTGAAGCTTTCTTT.

The chain employs TRBV24-1 and TRBJ2-1; 13 bases are a match to TRBD2. This CDR3 comprises 18 residues. Germline V gives CDR1 KGHDR, CDR2 SFDVKD. Trimming at V came to 2 bases and at J to 6 bases, leaving 9 bases not matched to a gene. The CDR3 nucleotides read TGTGCCACCAGTGATTCGAGCGTGACTAGCGGGGGGATCAATGAGCAGTTCTTC. Translated: CATSDSSVTSGGINEQFF.

The V call is TRBV7-3, the J call TRBJ2-7; no definite D call. This CDR3 spans 10 amino acids. The germline CDR1 and CDR2 sequences are SGHTA and FQGTGA. V was clipped by 8 bases and J by 4 bases, with 6 bases between them. The CDR3 region is CASVLYEQYF. The CDR3 coding sequence is TGTGCCAGCGTCCTATACGAGCAGTACTTC.

The chain links TRBV11-1 to TRBJ2-7; D may be TRBD2 (6 bases). This CDR3 has 15 amino acids. Trimming removed 5 bases from V and 0 bases from J, with 14 bases in between. Germline V CDR1 and CDR2: SGHAT, FQDESV (reference sequence). The CDR3 DNA is TGTGCCAGCAGCCTCGGGACTTTGAGCTCCTACGAGCAGTACTTC. Translating it yields CASSLGTLSSYEQYF.

This chain uses TRBV5-6 with TRBJ1-6; 8 bases align to TRBD1. J was trimmed by 7 bases and V by 7 bases; bases with no gene match: 13. This CDR3 has 16 amino acids. Germline lookup yields CDR1 SGHDT and CDR2 YYEEEE. CDR3 amino acids: CASQERWQGANSPLHF. The CDR3 region has the DNA TGTGCCAGCCAGGAACGGTGGCAGGGGGCCAATTCACCCCTCCACTTT. The full variable domain, rest sourced from reference TRBV5-6 and TRBJ1-6, is DAGVTQSPTHLIKTRGQQVTLRCSPKSGHDTVSWYQQALGQGPQFIFQYYEEEERQRGNFPDRFSGHQFPNYSSELNVNALLLGDSALYLCASQERWQGANSPLHFGNGTRLTVT.

The chain is built from TRBV2 and TRBJ1-2; D is uncertain. CDR1 and CDR2 (germline): SNHLY, FYNNEI. The CDR3 is 13 residues long. V lost 5 bases and J 8 bases, leaving 15 bases between the germline ends. DNA of the CDR3: TGTGCCAGCAGTTTGGTCGGTTGGCGGGGCTACACCTTC. It is translated as CASSLVGWRGYTF.

This clone was counted a single time. J is TRBJ1-5 and V is TRBV12-5; 7 positions agree with TRBD1. The germline V gene has CDR1 LGHNT and CDR2 FRNRAP. V was clipped by 0 bases and J by 7 bases; unmatched bases: 9. The CDR3 spans 16 residues. CDR3 amino acids: CASGLVRGDSGQPQHF. The CDR3 nucleotides are TGTGCTAGTGGTTTGGTCAGGGGGGATAGCGGACAGCCCCAGCATTTT.

The chain couples TRBV6-5 to TRBJ2-2, with 8 bases fitting TRBD1. The CDR3 runs to 15 residues. The junction had 3 bases not matched to a gene; V was cut back by 5 bases and J by 1 base. Germline CDR1 is MNHEY and CDR2 is SVGAGI. The CDR3 region is CASSPRGLNTGELFF. DNA for the CDR3: TGTGCCAGCAGTCCCAGGGGGCTGAACACCGGGGAGCTGTTTTTT.

The rearrangement joins TRBV10-2 to TRBJ1-4; D is possibly TRBD1 (6 bases). Germline CDR1 and CDR2: WSHSY and SAAADI. Between the trimmed V and J ends, which lost 0 bases and 6 bases, there was a span of 11 bases. This CDR3 has 15 residues. The CDR3 region is CASSESGTSDEKLFF. Here the CDR3 DNA reads TGCGCCAGCAGTGAGTCTGGGACAAGCGATGAAAAACTGTTTTTT.

The chain couples TRBV7-9 to TRBJ1-2; no definite D call. Germline V gives CDR1 SEHNR, CDR2 FQNEAQ (reference sequence). The CDR3 has 15 amino acids. Trimming pared 3 bases from V and 4 bases from J, leaving 15 bases between. The CDR3 sequence: CASSFIVEQSYGYTF. For the CDR3, the DNA is TGTGCCAGCAGCTTTATAGTGGAACAGTCCTATGGCTACACCTTC. Filled out from reference TRBV7-9 and TRBJ1-2, the complete variable domain reads DTGVSQNPRHKITKRGQNVTFRCDPISEHNRLYWYRQTLGQGPEFLTYFQNEAQLEKSRLLSDRFSAERPKGSFSTLEIQRTEQGDSAMYLCASSFIVEQSYGYTFGSGTRLTVV.

The gene calls are TRBV5-4 and TRBJ2-3, with 7 positions matching TRBD1. CDR1 is SGHNT, CDR2 YYREEE, per germline (reference sequence). The CDR3 runs 13 residues. With V trimmed by 6 bases and J by 3 bases, 4 bases remained unmatched. CDR3 coding DNA: TGTGCCAGCAACAACAGGGGAACAGATACGCAGTATTTT. This gives the protein CASNNRGTDTQYF.

CDR3 in DNA: TGTGCCAGCAGTGAATCAAACACTGAAGCTTTCTTT. Translating gives CASSESNTEAFF. The chain joins TRBV2 to TRBJ1-1; D is ambiguous. The germline V gene has CDR1 SNHLY and CDR2 FYNNEI. The CDR3 is 12 amino acids. With 2 bases removed from V and 2 bases from J, the gap between germline ends came to 3 bases.

This clone has only one observation. CDR3 DNA sequence: TGTGCCAGCAGATTGGCGGGGGACTATGGCTACACCTTC. Translated: CASRLAGDYGYTF. The chain joins TRBV27 to TRBJ1-2; tentative D call: TRBD1 (5 bases). V gave up 6 bases and J gave up 3 bases, with 11 bases separating them. The CDR3 totals 13 residues. The germline gives CDR1 MNHEY, CDR2 SMNVEV (reference sequence).